The sequence of this T cell receptor (beta chain) was determined in a study of T cells in Graves' hyperthyroidism and ophthalmopathy. CDR1 is WNHNN, CDR2 SYGVQD, per germline (reference sequence). V shed 6 bases and J 6 bases; nucleotides not matched to a gene: 9. The CDR3 consists of 16 residues. The authors deemed Graves' hyperthyroidism stable absent ophthalmopathy progression within 18 months. Researchers amplified the TCR beta CDR3 regions from RNA transcripts. The primer set for the first-round RT-PCR of the TCR CDR3 was HTBI. In TCRdb, the multiplex PCR reads were re-called with MiXCR into one record per CDR3 protein. The sample includes 700,000 to 850,000 distinct CDR3 sequences, approximately 36% seen only once; the top ten take 31%.

Sequenced input: blood. The TCR sequence derives from a woman aged 40 to 50 with Graves' hyperthyroidism. The chain uses TRBV10-1 and TRBJ1-6; TRBD1 matches 9 bases. CDR3 nucleotides: TGCGCCAGCAGAGGACAGGGGCCACCGACTAATTCACCCCTCCACTTT. It is translated as CASRGQGPPTNSPLHF.